This T cell receptor (beta chain) was sequenced in a study of memory CD4+ T cells and cytomegalovirus serostatus. Single viable CD3+CD4+CD8-CD45RO+ cells were sorted as the memory CD4+ T cells. TCRdb keeps only in-frame clones here, not all; method: immunoSEQ multiplex PCR. The repertoire consists of under 80,000 clones, with around 86% occurring once and the leading ten covering roughly 0.88%. Germline V gene lookup returns CDR1 SGHVS and CDR2 FNYEAQ. The CDR3 runs 14 residues. The J segment lost 8 bases and the V segment lost 5 bases, leaving 9 bases of the junction unmatched. The origin of this receptor is an adult in good health and CMV-seronegative. The rearrangement links TRBV7-6 to TRBJ1-2; 9 nucleotides match TRBD1. The sample taken for sequencing was memory CD4+ T cells from blood. CDR3: CASSPDTGGRGYTF. Here the CDR3 DNA reads TGTGCCAGCAGCCCGGATACAGGGGGCCGAGGCTACACCTTC.